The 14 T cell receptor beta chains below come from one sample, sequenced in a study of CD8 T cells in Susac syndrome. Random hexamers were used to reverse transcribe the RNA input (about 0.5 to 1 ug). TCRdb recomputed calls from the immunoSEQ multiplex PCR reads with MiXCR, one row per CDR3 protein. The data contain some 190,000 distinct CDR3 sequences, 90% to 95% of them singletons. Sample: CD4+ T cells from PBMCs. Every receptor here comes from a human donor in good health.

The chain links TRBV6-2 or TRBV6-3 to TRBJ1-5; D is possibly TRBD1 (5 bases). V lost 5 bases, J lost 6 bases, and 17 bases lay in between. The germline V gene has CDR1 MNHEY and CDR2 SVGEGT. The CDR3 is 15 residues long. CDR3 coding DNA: TGTGCCAGCAGTCCGGGGGTGATAAAATTTCAGCCCCAGCATTTT. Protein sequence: CASSPGVIKFQPQHF.

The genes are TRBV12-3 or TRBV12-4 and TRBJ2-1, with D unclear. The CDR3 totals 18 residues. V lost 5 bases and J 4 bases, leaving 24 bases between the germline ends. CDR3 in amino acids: CASSLRLEALGLYNEQFF. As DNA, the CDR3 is TGTGCCAGCAGTCTCCGATTAGAGGCCCTGGGTCTTTACAATGAGCAGTTCTTC.

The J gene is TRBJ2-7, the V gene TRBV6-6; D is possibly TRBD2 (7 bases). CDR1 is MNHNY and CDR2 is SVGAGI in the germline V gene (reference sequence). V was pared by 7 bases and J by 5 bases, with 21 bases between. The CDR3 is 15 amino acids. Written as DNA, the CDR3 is TGTGCCAGCACCCGAAAGGGGGGGTTAAGGAACGAGCAGTACTTC. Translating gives CASTRKGGLRNEQYF.

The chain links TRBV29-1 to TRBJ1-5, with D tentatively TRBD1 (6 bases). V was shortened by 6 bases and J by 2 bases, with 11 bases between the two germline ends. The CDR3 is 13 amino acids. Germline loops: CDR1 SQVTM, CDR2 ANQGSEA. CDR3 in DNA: TGCAGCGTCGCACAGGGACGCAATCAGCCCCAGCATTTT. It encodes CSVAQGRNQPQHF. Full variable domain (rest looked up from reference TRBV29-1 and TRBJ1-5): SAVISQKPSRDICQRGTSLTIQCQVDSQVTMMFWYRQQPGQSLTLIATANQGSEATYESGFVIDKFPISRPNLTFSTLTVSNMSPEDSSIYLCSVAQGRNQPQHFGDGTRLSIL.

CDR3 bases: TGTGCCAGCAGCTTAGCTCGATTTGGTCGGGCGGGGGGATCCTACAATGAGCAGTTCTTC. This sequence encodes CASSLARFGRAGGSYNEQFF. The chain has TRBV11-1 and TRBJ2-1; 8 nucleotides line up with TRBD2. CDR3 length equals 20 residues. Germline CDR1 SGHAT, CDR2 FQDESV (reference sequence). V lost 0 bases, J lost 1 base, and 14 bases stayed unmatched.

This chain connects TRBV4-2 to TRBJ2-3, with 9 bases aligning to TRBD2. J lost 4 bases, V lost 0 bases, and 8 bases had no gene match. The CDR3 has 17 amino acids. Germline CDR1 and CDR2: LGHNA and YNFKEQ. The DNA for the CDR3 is TGTGCCAGCAGCCAAGATCCAGCGGGGGGCGGCGCAGATACGCAGTATTTT. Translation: CASSQDPAGGGADTQYF.

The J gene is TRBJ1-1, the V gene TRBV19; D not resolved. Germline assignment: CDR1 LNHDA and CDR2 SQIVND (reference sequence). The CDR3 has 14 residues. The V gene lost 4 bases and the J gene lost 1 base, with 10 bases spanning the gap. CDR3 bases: TGTGCCAGTAGTACTACTACACGGAACACTGAAGCTTTCTTT. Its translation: CASSTTTRNTEAFF.

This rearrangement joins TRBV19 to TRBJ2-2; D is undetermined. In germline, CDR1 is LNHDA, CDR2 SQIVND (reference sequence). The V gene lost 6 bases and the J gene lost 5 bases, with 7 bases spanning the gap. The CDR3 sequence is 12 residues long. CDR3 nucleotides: TGTGCCAGTAGCGTACGGACCGGGGAGCTGTTTTTT. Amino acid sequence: CASSVRTGELFF. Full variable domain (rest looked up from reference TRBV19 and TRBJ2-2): DGGITQSPKYLFRKEGQNVTLSCEQNLNHDAMYWYRQDPGQGLRLIYYSQIVNDFQKGDIAEGYSVSREKKESFPLTVTSAQKNPTAFYLCASSVRTGELFFGEGSRLTVL.

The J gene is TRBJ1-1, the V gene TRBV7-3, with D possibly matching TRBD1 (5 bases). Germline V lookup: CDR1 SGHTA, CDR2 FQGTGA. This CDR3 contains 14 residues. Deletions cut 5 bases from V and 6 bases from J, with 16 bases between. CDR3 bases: TGTGCCAGCAGCCCCACCGGGGCGGTTGCTGAAGCTTTCTTT. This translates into CASSPTGAVAEAFF.

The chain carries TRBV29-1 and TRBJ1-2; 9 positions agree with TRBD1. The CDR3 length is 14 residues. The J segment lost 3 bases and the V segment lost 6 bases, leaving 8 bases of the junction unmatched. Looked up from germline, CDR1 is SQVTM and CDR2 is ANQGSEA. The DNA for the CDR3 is TGCAGCGTACTTGGGACAGGGACACACTATGGCTACACCTTC. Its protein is CSVLGTGTHYGYTF.

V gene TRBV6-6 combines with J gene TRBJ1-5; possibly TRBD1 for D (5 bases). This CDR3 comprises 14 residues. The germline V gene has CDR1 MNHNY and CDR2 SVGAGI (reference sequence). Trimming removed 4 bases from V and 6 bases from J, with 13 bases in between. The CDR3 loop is CASSLGRAVQPQHF. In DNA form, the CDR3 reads TGTGCCAGCAGTTTGGGCAGGGCGGTTCAGCCCCAGCATTTT.

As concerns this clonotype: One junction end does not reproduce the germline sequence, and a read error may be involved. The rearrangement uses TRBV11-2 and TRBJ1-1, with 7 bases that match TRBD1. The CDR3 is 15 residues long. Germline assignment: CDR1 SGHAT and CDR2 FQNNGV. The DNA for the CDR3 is TGTGCCAGCAACAGGGGCGCAGGGATGAACACTGAAGCGTTCTTT. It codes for CASNRGAGMNTEAFF.

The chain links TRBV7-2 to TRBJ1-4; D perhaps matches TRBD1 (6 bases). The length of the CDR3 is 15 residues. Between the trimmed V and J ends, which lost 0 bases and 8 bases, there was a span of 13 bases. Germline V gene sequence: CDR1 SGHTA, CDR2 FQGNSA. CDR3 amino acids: CASSLATGHKEKLFF. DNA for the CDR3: TGTGCCAGCAGCTTAGCAACAGGGCACAAAGAAAAACTGTTTTTT.

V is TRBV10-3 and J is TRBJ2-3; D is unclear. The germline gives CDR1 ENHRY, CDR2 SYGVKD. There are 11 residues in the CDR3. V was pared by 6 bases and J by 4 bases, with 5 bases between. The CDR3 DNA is TGTGCCATCAGCGCCTCAGATACGCAGTATTTT. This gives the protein CAISASDTQYF.